Given below is one T cell receptor beta chain in context. The CDR3 totals 13 residues. V was pared by 1 base and J by 3 bases, with 4 bases between. Germline loops: CDR1 SEHNR, CDR2 FQNEAQ (reference sequence). Original handling: How many nucleated cells were present was estimated from reference gene primer amplification. The method was immunoSEQ multiplex PCR; TCRdb's version includes in-frame clones alone and lacks a portion of them. V and J calls and clone size are given by that table; D and trimming were obtained from the DNA. The sample carries 120,000 to 150,000 clones, over 65% recorded once. The data were obtained in a study of blood T cell repertoires in COVID-19. About the research overall: Sources were T cells, B-cell-depleted T cells, or PBMCs; the material itself was cDNA or gDNA.

V gene TRBV7-9 combines with J gene TRBJ1-3; unclear D gene. Sequenced input: peripheral blood. The source is a human donor in a cohort sampled during active COVID-19. CDR3 coding DNA: TGTGCCAGCAGCTTAGTCAGTGGAAACACCATATATTTT. This gives the protein CASSLVSGNTIYF.